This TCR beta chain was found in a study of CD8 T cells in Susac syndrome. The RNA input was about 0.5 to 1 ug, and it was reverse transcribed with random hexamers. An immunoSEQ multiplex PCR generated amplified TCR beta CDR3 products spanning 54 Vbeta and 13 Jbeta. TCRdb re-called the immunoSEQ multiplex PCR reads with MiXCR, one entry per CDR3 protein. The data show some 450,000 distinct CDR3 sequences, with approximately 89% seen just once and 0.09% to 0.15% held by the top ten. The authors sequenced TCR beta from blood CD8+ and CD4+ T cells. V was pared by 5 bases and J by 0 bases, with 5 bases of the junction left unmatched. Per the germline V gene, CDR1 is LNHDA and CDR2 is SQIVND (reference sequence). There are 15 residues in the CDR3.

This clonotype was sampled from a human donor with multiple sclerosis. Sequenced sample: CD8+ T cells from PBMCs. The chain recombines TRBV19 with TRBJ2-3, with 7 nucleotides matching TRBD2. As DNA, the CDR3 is TGTGCCAGTAGTTTCCATAGCGGGAGCACAGATACGCAGTATTTT. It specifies CASSFHSGSTDTQYF.